This T cell receptor (beta chain) was retrieved from a study of blood T cell repertoires in COVID-19. At the level of the study: Material from acute and convalescent COVID-19 was sourced from the United States, Italy and Spain.

Germline CDR1 and CDR2: LNHDA and SQIVND (reference sequence). V was pared by 1 base and J by 3 bases, with 7 bases between. CDR3 length equals 13 residues. In the source study's methods: Cell counts per sample came from amplifying reference gene primers. Sequenced by immunoSEQ multiplex PCR; TCRdb stores in-frame clones only, minus some. V, J and clone size are those of that table, while D and trimming were read from the DNA. Of about 360,000 clones listed, more than 65% are singletons. The receptor comes from a human donor with acute or convalescent COVID-19. The donor label of this sample is uncertain. The chain employs TRBV19 and TRBJ2-7; perhaps TRBD1 as D (5 bases). The sequencing input was peripheral blood. CDR3: CASSIADSYEQYF. DNA of the CDR3: TGTGCCAGTAGTATAGCTGACAGCTACGAGCAGTACTTC.